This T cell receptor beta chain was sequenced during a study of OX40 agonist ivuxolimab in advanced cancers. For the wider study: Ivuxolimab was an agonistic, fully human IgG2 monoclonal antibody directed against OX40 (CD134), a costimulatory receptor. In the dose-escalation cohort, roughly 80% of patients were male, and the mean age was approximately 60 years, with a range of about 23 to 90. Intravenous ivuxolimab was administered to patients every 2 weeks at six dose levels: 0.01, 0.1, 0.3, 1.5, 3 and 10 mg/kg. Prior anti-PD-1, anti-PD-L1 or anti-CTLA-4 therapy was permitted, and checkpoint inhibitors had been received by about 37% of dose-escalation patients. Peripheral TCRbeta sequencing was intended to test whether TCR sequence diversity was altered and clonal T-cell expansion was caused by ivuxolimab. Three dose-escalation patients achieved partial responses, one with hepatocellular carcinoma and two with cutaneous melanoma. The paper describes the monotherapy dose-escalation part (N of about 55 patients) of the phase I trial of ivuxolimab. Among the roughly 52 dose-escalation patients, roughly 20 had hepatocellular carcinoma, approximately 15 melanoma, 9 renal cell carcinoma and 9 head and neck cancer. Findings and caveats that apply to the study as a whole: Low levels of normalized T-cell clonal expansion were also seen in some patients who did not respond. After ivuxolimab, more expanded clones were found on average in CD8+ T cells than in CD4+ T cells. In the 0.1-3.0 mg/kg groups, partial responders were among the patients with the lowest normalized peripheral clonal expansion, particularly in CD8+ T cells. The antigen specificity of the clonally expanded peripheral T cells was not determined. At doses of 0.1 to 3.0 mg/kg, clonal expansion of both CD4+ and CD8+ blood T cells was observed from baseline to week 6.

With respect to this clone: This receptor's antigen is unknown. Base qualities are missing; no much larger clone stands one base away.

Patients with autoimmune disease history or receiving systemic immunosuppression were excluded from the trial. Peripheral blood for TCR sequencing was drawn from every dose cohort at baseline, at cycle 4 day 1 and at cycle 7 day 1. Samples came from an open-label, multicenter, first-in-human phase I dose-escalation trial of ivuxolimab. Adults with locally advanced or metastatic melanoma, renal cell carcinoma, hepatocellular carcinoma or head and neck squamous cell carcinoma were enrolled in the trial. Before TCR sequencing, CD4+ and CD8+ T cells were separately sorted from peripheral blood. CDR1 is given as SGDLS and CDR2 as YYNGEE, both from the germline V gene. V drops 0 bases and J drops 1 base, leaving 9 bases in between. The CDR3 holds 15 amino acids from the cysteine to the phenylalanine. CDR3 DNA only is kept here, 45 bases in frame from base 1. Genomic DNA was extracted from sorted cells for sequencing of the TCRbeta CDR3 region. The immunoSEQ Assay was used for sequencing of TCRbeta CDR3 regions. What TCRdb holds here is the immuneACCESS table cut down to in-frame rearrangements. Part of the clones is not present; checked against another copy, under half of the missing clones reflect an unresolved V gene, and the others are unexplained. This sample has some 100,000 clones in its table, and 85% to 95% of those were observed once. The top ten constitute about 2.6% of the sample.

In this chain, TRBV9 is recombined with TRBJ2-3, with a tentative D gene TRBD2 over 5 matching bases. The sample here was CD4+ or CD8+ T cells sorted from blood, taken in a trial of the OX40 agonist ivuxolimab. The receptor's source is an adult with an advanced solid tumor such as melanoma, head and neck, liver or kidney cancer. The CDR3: CASSVVASRTDTQYF. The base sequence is TGTGCCAGCAGCGTAGTGGCTAGCCGCACAGATACGCAGTATTTT.